This TCR beta chain was observed in a study of vaccination and CD4 T cells after COVID-19. Background on the study: Median time from COVID diagnosis to post-COVID sampling was 101 days (35 to 161). For a few convalescent patients, sampling occurred both at day 14 and at days 161 to 241 after vaccination. Study-wide results and caveats: Researchers report that 304 of 307 vaccine-specific clones in convalescent patients proved spike mono-reactive.

The sample's time point: late sampling 161 to 241 days after vaccination in a few convalescent patients. Documented treatment: approximately 9-day PBMC culture with coronavirus spike peptide pools or control peptides (ViraFEST assay). This clonotype was counted between two and nine times. Its antigen is as yet unknown. The CDR3 is 16 amino acids. The germline V gene has CDR1 KGHDR and CDR2 SFDVKD. V was trimmed by 2 bases and J by 4 bases, leaving 16 bases between them. Cultured CD4+ T cells had their DNA profiled by the Oncomine TCR Beta short-read assay. Investigators obtained genomic DNA by extraction from cultured CD4+ T cells. TCRdb recomputed calls from the PCR reads with MiXCR, one row per CDR3 protein. The sample consists of tens of thousands of distinct CDR3 sequences, roughly 27% of them appearing once.

The rearrangement links TRBV24-1 to TRBJ2-5; unclear D gene. This clonotype was sampled from a human donor who had recovered from COVID-19. Sequencing was performed on CD4+ T cells from blood, cultured in vitro, taken about 7 months after SARS-CoV-2 vaccination. The CDR3 loop reads CATSDSSSPGRETQYF. CDR3 sequence (DNA): TGTGCCACCAGTGATTCGAGTAGCCCCGGACGAGAGACCCAGTACTTC.